The source of this T cell receptor beta chain is a study of T cells expressing NK-cell markers (TCRdb year 2020). Concerning the study at large: In sorted CD3+CD56+NKG2C+, CD3+CD56+NKG2C- and CD3+CD56-NKG2C+ T-cell subsets from eight donors, TCR beta-chain repertoires were profiled. Among the eight sequenced donors, seven were HCMV-seropositive and one was HCMV-seronegative. All eight donors whose samples were sequenced were randomly selected healthy volunteers, three of them men and five women. The libraries were sequenced on Illumina HiSeq 2000/2500, MiSeq or NextSeq, producing 2 x 150 bp reads. Overall study results and their limits: In six or seven donors, the dominant CD3+CD56+NKG2C+ clonotypes ranked among the top 10 CD8+ clonotypes, making up about 1.0-7.5% of CD8+ T cells. Those dominant clonotypes were again the most abundant among CD3+CD56-NKG2C+ cells in several donors, at roughly 25-60.1%. It remained unclear whether the expanded NKG2C-expressing T cell clones were specific for HCMV antigens.

Concerning this clonotype: The antigen this receptor binds is unknown.

The instrument given in TCRdb is Illumina HiSeq 2000. TCR beta cDNA libraries were made by 5'RACE template switching that added a universal primer site and unique molecular identifiers. cDNA synthesis was primed from the TCR beta constant segment and was followed by two successive PCR amplification steps. In the source study's methods: MIGEC handled demultiplexing of the reads and grouping by UMI, while MiTCR was used to assemble and quantify clonotypes. To remove erroneous sequences, TCR cDNA sequences were retained only when supported by two or more reads. The tcR package was used for downstream repertoire analysis, and clonotypes were matched between fractions using CDR3 nucleotide sequence together with V segment. Antigen specificity was annotated against VDJdb with VDJmatch, allowing one amino acid substitution in CDR3. After TCRdb reprocessed the reads, each CDR3 protein sequence was kept as one row, without DNA. Clone size and V and J calls follow TCRdb, not the original study. The table for this sample shows 200,000 to 300,000 distinct CDR3 sequences. Roughly 0.4% of the sample is taken by the ten largest.

To determine HCMV serostatus, a commercial ELISA kit was used to detect HCMV-specific IgG in serum. Peripheral blood mononuclear cells were isolated from blood by Ficoll density gradient centrifugation. Sequencing was done on a sample of blood T cells: a sorted CD56 or NKG2C T cell subset, CD4+ or CD8+ T cells, or bulk PBMC T cells (not recorded which). The source is a man between 18 and 29 years old in good health. Donor details come from another sample of the same person, matched by shared clones.

This receptor has the CDR3 CASRRLANNEQFF. The V and J genes are TRBV5-4 and TRBJ2-1; there is no DNA to check the TCRdb D call of TRBD2. Looking up the germline V gene (reference sequence) yields CDR1 SGHNT and CDR2 YYREEE. The CDR3 holds 13 amino acids from the cysteine to the phenylalanine. The DNA is not on file.